The 10 T cell receptor beta chains below were found in one sample sequenced in a study of T cells in Graves' hyperthyroidism and ophthalmopathy. The CDR3 regions of TCR beta were amplified from RNA transcripts. With the HTBI primer set, the TCR CDR3 went through a first round of RT-PCR. TCRdb passed the multiplex PCR reads through MiXCR, listing each CDR3 protein once. The table lists a few hundred thousand distinct CDR3 sequences, around 20% of them singletons, with around a quarter in the top ten. Sequenced sample: blood. The receptors derive from a man between 18 and 35 years old with Graves' hyperthyroidism.

The table lists this clonotype with many counts. The rearrangement links TRBV9 to TRBJ1-3; 7 bases fit TRBD1. J gave up 3 bases and V 4 bases, and 7 bases lay outside the gene matches. The CDR3 loop spans 15 amino acids. CDR1 is SGDLS, CDR2 YYNGEE, per germline. The CDR3 coding sequence is TGTGCCAGCAGCCTAACAGGGGTTTTTGGAAACACCATATATTTT. Amino acid sequence: CASSLTGVFGNTIYF.

This clonotype was observed a handful of times. The chain uses TRBV12-3 or TRBV12-4 and TRBJ1-1, with D uncertain. V shed 9 bases and J shed 3 bases, with 11 bases lying between them. CDR3 length: 12 amino acids. The DNA for the CDR3 is TGTGCCAGTCTGACACCCTACACTGAAGCTTTCTTT. Its protein product is CASLTPYTEAFF.

This chain links TRBV20-1 with TRBJ1-5, with D perhaps TRBD1 (5 bases). Germline CDR1 reads DFQATT; CDR2 reads SNEGSKA (reference sequence). The CDR3 sequence is 13 residues long. V was pared by 3 bases and J by 3 bases, with 9 bases between. CDR3 loop: CSARRGDNQPQHF. The DNA for the CDR3 is TGCAGTGCTAGGAGAGGGGACAATCAGCCCCAGCATTTT.

Turning to this clonotype: No conserved phenylalanine or tryptophan is present at the end of the CDR3, so a read error is the likely explanation. The DNA is omitted, as the CDR3 cannot be located on it reliably, and the CDR3 follows TCRdb's listing. The chain employs TRBV28 and TRBJ1-1; TRBD1, the table's D call, was not compared with the DNA. The CDR3 numbers 12 amino acids, ends counted. CDR1 is MDHEN and CDR2 is SYDVKM in the germline V gene. This CDR3 is CASTDRGTEACY.

The chain employs TRBV20-1 and TRBJ2-5; 7 bases are shared with TRBD1. Germline loops: CDR1 DFQATT, CDR2 SNEGSKA (reference sequence). Trimming at V came to 2 bases and at J to 3 bases, leaving 3 bases not matched to a gene. The CDR3 loop spans 13 amino acids. CDR3 sequence reads: CSARTGQKETQYF. The DNA of the CDR3 is TGCAGTGCTAGAACGGGACAGAAAGAGACCCAGTACTTC.

There are many counts of this clonotype. CDR3 sequence reads: CASSQDRAPNTEAFF. CDR3 nucleotides: TGCGCCAGCAGCCAAGACAGGGCACCGAACACTGAAGCTTTCTTT. The V call is TRBV4-1, the J call TRBJ1-1, with TRBD1 as a possible D gene (5 bases). V dropped 0 bases and J dropped 1 base, with 9 bases sitting between them. Germline V gene sequence: CDR1 MGHRA, CDR2 YSYEKL. CDR3 length: 15 amino acids.

This clonotype was recorded at least ten times. This chain links TRBV28 with TRBJ1-1, with D unclear. The V gene lost 4 bases and the J gene lost 11 bases, with 20 bases spanning the gap. The CDR3 has 14 amino acids. CDR1 is MDHEN and CDR2 is SYDVKM in the germline V gene. The chain's CDR3 is CASSSHPLAATAFF. In DNA form, the CDR3 reads TGTGCCAGCAGTTCCCACCCCCTTGCAGCAACGGCTTTCTTT.

The sample holds a few counts of this clonotype. This chain uses TRBV15 with TRBJ2-3; D not resolved. The V end was cut by 0 bases, the J end by 4 bases, with 17 bases between. Germline V CDR1 and CDR2: LNHNV, YYDKDF (reference sequence). The CDR3 extends over 17 amino acids. CDR3 coding DNA: TGTGCCACCAGCAGAGATCCCCCCTTAGACGGCGCAGATACGCAGTATTTT. Its translation is CATSRDPPLDGADTQYF.

The chain links TRBV28 to TRBJ1-2, with D possibly TRBD1 on 5 matching bases. Germline CDR1 is MDHEN and CDR2 is SYDVKM. The CDR3 covers 12 residues. Trimming took 5 bases from V and 6 from J, leaving 10 bases between them. CDR3 sequence: CASSVRDDGYTF. In DNA, the CDR3 is TGTGCCAGCAGTGTCAGGGACGATGGCTACACCTTC.

Ten or more counts support this clonotype. The genes are TRBV28 and TRBJ1-2; D is undetermined. CDR1 and CDR2 (germline): MDHEN, SYDVKM. The CDR3 is 14 residues long. The germline V and J ends were trimmed by 7 bases and 6 bases, with 18 bases remaining between them. This CDR3 reads CASKSRYGEDGYTF. In nucleotides, the CDR3 is TGTGCCAGCAAATCCCGCTACGGGGAAGATGGCTACACCTTC.